This T cell receptor (beta chain) was profiled in a study of T cell responses to AZD1222 COVID-19 vaccine. Study-wide results and limits: CD4 TCRs associated with vaccination spanned spike, dominating at 160-218 and 743-854.

Losses at the gene ends were 3 bases for V and 0 bases for J; bases not matched to a gene: 4. CDR1 is SGHAT, CDR2 FQNNGV, per germline. The CDR3 covers 16 residues. This clone was observed once. Its target is unknown. Clones were sequenced by immunoSEQ multiplex PCR, and TCRdb holds only the in-frame ones, with some missing. The sample lists around 210,000 clones, approximately 94% occurring once. The source is an adult who received the MenACWY meningococcal vaccine as a control. The J gene is TRBJ2-2, the V gene TRBV11-2, with 7 bases aligning to TRBD1. This material consisted of peripheral blood, taken 28 days after the second dose of the MenACWY control vaccine. CDR3 protein: CASSFPDRANTGELFF. As DNA, the CDR3 is TGTGCCAGCAGCTTTCCCGACAGGGCGAACACCGGGGAGCTGTTTTTT.